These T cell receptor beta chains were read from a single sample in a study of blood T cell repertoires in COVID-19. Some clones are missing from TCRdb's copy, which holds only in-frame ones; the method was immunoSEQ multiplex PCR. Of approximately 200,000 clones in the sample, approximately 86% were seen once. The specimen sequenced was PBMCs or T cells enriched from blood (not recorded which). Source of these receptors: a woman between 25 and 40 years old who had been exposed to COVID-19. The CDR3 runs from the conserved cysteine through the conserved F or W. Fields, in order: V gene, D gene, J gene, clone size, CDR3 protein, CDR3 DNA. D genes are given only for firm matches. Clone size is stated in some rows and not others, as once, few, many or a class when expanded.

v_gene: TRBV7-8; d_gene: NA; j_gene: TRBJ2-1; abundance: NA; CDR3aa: CASSLAGSIAYNEQFF; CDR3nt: TGTGCCAGCAGCTTAGCGGGCAGCATCGCCTACAATGAGCAGTTCTTC
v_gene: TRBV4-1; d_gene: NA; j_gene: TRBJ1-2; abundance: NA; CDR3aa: CASSQDSGGGWGYTF; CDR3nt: TGCGCCAGCAGCCAAGATTCCGGGGGAGGTTGGGGCTACACCTTC
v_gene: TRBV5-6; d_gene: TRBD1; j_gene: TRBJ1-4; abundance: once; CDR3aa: CASSINRDRLRVTNEKLFF; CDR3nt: TGTGCCAGCAGCATAAACCGGGACAGGCTCCGGGTTACTAATGAAAAACTGTTTTTT
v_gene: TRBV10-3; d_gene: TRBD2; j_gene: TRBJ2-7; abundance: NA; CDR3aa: CAISGASGQSSYEQYF; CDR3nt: TGTGCCATCAGTGGCGCTAGCGGGCAGAGCTCCTACGAGCAGTACTTC
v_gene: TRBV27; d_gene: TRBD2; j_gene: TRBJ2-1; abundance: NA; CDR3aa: CASSLMPSGLDEQFF; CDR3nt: TGTGCCAGCAGTTTAATGCCTAGCGGGTTGGATGAGCAGTTCTTC
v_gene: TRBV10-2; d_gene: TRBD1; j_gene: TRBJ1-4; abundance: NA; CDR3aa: CASSETGGEKLFF; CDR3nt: TGCGCCAGCAGTGAGACAGGGGGGGAAAAACTGTTTTTT
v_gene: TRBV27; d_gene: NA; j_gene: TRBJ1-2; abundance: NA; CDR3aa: CASSPSTGNYGYTF; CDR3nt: TGTGCCAGCAGTCCCTCCACAGGGAACTATGGCTACACCTTC
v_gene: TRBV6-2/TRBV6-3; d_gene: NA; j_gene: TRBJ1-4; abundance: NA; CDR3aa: CASSSSGEKLFF; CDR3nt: TGTGCCAGCAGCTCGTCAGGTGAAAAACTGTTTTTT
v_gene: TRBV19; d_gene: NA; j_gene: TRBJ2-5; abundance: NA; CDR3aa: CASSRASKGETQYF; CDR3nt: TGTGCCAGTAGTCGGGCTAGTAAGGGGGAGACCCAGTACTTC
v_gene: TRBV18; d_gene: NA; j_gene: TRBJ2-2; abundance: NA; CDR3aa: CASSATAGYTGELFF; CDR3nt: TGTGCCAGCTCAGCTACCGCAGGGTACACCGGGGAGCTGTTTTTT
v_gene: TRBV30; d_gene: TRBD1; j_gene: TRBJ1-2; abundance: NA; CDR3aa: CAWSVQGPYGYTF; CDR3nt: TGTGCCTGGAGTGTACAGGGGCCCTATGGCTACACCTTC
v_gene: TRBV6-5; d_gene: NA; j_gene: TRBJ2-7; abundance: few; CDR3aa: CASSYSTGTTTYEQYF; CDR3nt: TGTGCCAGCAGTTACTCGACCGGGACAACCACCTACGAGCAGTACTTC